This TCR beta chain was captured by sequencing in a study of CD8 T cells in Susac syndrome. The CDR3 totals 14 residues. V was pared by 0 bases and J by 1 base, with 7 bases between. Germline CDR1 is DFQATT and CDR2 is SNEGSKA (reference sequence). The authors reverse transcribed roughly 0.5 to 1 ug RNA with random hexamers. MiXCR, run by TCRdb on the immunoSEQ multiplex PCR reads, gives a single entry per CDR3 protein. The sample yields some 160,000 distinct CDR3 sequences, around 95% seen once. This receptor was taken from a human donor with multiple sclerosis. The V and J genes are TRBV20-1 and TRBJ2-4; D ambiguous. The sequenced sample was CD8+ T cells from PBMCs. This chain's CDR3 is CSARDLEAKNIQYF. DNA for the CDR3: TGCAGTGCTAGAGACTTGGAGGCCAAAAACATTCAGTACTTC.